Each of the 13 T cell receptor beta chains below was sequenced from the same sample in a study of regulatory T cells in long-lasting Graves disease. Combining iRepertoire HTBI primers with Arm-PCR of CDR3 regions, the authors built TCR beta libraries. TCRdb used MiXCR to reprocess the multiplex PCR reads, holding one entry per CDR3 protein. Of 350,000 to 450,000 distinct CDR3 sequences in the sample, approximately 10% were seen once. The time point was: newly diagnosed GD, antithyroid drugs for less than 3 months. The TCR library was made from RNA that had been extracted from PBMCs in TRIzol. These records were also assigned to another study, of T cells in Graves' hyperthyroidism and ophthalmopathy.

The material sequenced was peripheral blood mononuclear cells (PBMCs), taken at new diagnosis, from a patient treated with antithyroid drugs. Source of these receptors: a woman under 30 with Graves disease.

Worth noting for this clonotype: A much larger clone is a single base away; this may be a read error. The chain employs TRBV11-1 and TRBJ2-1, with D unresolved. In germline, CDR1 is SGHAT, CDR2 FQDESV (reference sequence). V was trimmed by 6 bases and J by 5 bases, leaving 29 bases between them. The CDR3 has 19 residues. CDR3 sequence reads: CASRLGLMASPAQDNEQFF. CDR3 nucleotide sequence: TGTGCCAGCAGACTTGGATTGATGGCCAGCCCTGCCCAGGACAATGAGCAGTTCTTC. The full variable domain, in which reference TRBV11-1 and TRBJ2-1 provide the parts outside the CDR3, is EAEVAQSPRYKITEKSQAVAFWCDPISGHATLYWYRQILGQGPELLVQFQDESVVDDSQLPKDRFSAERLKGVDSTLKIQPAELGDSAMYLCASRLGLMASPAQDNEQFFGPGTRLTVL.

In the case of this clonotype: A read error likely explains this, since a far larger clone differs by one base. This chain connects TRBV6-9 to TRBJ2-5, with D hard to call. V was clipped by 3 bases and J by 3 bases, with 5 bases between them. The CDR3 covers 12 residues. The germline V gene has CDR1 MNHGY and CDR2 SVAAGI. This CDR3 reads CASSYTEETQYF. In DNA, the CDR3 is TGTGCCAGCAGTTACACTGAAGAGACCCAGTACTTC.

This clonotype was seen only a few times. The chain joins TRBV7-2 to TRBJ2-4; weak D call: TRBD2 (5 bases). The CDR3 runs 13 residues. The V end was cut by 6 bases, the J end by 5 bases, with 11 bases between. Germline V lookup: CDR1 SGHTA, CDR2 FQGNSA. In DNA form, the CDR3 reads TGTGCCAGCAGGAGGGATACTCAAAACATTCAGTACTTC. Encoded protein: CASRRDTQNIQYF.

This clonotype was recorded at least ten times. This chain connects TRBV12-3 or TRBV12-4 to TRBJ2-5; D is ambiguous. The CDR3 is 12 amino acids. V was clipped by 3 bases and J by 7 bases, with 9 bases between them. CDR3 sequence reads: CASSLAVGTQYF. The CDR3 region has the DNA TGTGCCAGCAGTTTGGCCGTAGGGACCCAGTACTTC.

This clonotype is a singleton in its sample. The CDR3 loop is CSASGGTAFSNEQFF. As DNA, the CDR3 is TGCAGTGCTAGCGGGGGGACCGCATTCAGCAATGAGCAGTTCTTC. The chain links TRBV20-1 to TRBJ2-1; 7 bases agree with TRBD2. Germline V gene sequence: CDR1 DFQATT, CDR2 SNEGSKA (reference sequence). V lost 3 bases and J lost 6; bases outside the gene matches: 11. The CDR3 totals 15 residues.

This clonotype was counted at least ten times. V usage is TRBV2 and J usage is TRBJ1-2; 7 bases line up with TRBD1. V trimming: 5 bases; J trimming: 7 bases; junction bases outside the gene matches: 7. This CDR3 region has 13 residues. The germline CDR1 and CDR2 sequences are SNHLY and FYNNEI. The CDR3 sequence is CASSNRGSRGYTF. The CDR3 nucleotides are TGTGCCAGCAGTAACAGGGGCAGTCGTGGCTACACCTTC.

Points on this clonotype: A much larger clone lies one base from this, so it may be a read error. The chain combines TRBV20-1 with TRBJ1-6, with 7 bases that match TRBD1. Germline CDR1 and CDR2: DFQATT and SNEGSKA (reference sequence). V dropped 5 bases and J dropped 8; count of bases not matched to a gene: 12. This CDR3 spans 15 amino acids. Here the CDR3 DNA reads TGCAGTGCTGTACCCGGGACAGTGATTGATTCACCCCTCCACTTT. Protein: CSAVPGTVIDSPLHF.

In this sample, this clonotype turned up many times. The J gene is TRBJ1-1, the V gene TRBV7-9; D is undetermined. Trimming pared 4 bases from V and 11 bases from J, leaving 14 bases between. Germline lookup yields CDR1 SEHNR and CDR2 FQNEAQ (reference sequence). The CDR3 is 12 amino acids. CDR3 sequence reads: CASSSNPLEAFF. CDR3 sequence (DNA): TGTGCCAGCAGCTCCAATCCCCTTGAGGCTTTCTTT. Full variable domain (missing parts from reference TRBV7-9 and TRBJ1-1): DTGVSQNPRHKITKRGQNVTFRCDPISEHNRLYWYRQTLGQGPEFLTYFQNEAQLEKSRLLSDRFSAERPKGSFSTLEIQRTEQGDSAMYLCASSSNPLEAFFGQGTRLTVV.

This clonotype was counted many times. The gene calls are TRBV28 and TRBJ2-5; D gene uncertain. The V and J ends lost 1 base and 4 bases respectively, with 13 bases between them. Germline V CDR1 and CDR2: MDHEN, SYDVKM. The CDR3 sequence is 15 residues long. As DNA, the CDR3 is TGTGCCAGCAGTTTATCCCTGCCCTTACGAGAGACCCAGTACTTC. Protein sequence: CASSLSLPLRETQYF.

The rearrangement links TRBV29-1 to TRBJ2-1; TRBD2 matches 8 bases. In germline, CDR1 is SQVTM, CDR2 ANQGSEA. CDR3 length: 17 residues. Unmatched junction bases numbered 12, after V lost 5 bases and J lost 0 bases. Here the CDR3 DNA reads TGCAGCGTTTGCGTCAGTGACGGGAGGGCCTCCTACAATGAGCAGTTCTTC. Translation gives CSVCVSDGRASYNEQFF.

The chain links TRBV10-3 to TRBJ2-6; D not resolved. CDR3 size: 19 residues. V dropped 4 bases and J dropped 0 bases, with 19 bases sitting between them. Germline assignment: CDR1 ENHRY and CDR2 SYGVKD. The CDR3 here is CAISVMGLSPTSGANVLTF. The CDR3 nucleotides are TGTGCCATCAGTGTGATGGGCCTCAGTCCCACCTCTGGGGCCAACGTCCTGACTTTC.

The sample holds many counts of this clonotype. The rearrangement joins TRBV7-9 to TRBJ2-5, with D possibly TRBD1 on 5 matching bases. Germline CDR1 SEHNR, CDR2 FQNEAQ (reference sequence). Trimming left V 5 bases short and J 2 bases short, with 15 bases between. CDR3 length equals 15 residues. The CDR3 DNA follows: TGTGCCAGCAGCCCTCGGCCGACAGCTCAAGAGACCCAGTACTTC. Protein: CASSPRPTAQETQYF. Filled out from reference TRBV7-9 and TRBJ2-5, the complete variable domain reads DTGVSQNPRHKITKRGQNVTFRCDPISEHNRLYWYRQTLGQGPEFLTYFQNEAQLEKSRLLSDRFSAERPKGSFSTLEIQRTEQGDSAMYLCASSPRPTAQETQYFGPGTRLLVL.

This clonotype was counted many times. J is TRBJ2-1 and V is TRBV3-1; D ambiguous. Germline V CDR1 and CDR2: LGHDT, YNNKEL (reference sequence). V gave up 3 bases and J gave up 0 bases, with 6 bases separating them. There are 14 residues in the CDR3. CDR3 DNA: TGTGCCAGCAGCCACTATAGCTCCTACAATGAGCAGTTCTTC. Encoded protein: CASSHYSSYNEQFF.